Each of the 28 T cell receptor beta chains below was sequenced from the same sample in a study of CD8+ T cells in alopecia areata. cDNA serving as the sequencing template came from extracted, reverse transcribed RNA. Profiling relied on immunoSEQ multiplex PCR, and the TCRdb table lists in-frame clones only, not all of them. The sample consists of roughly 120,000 clones, about 61% of them appearing once. Sequencing was carried out using CD4+ T cells sorted from blood. These receptors all stem from a human donor in good health.

V is TRBV5-6 and J is TRBJ2-7, with 9 bases identical to TRBD1. Germline CDR1 and CDR2: SGHDT and YYEEEE. The CDR3 is made up of 15 amino acids. V shed 4 bases and J 4 bases; nucleotides not matched to a gene: 9. The CDR3 DNA reads as TGTGCCAGCAGCGTGGGGGGACAGGGCGGATACGAGCAGTACTTC. It is translated as CASSVGGQGGYEQYF.

This clone was seen once. This chain links TRBV18 with TRBJ2-5, with D uncertain. Germline loops: CDR1 KGHSH, CDR2 LQKENI. V was cut by 5 bases and J by 2 bases, with 15 bases left in between. This CDR3 is built from 15 residues. CDR3 region: CASSAANSRQETQYF. CDR3 DNA sequence: TGTGCCAGCTCAGCAGCCAATAGTCGACAAGAGACCCAGTACTTC.

In its sample, this clone was seen a few times. The V call is TRBV29-1, the J call TRBJ1-1, with D tentatively TRBD1 (6 bases). The V end lost 7 bases, the J end lost 5 bases, and 17 bases lay between the germline ends. The length of the CDR3 is 13 residues. Per the germline V gene, CDR1 is SQVTM and CDR2 is ANQGSEA. CDR3 in amino acids: CSAAVGAGTEAFF. In nucleotides, the CDR3 is TGCAGCGCGGCGGTGGGGGCAGGGACTGAAGCTTTCTTT. The entire variable domain, with the rest obtained from reference TRBV29-1 and TRBJ1-1, is as follows: SAVISQKPSRDICQRGTSLTIQCQVDSQVTMMFWYRQQPGQSLTLIATANQGSEATYESGFVIDKFPISRPNLTFSTLTVSNMSPEDSSIYLCSAAVGAGTEAFFGQGTRLTVV.

The J gene is TRBJ2-4, the V gene TRBV4-1; D tentatively reads TRBD1 or TRBD2 (6 bases each). Trimming took 3 bases from V and 9 from J, leaving 12 bases between them. This CDR3 spans 13 amino acids. In germline, CDR1 is MGHRA, CDR2 YSYEKL. The CDR3 here is CASSQRGDSIQYF. CDR3 nucleotides: TGCGCCAGCAGCCAGAGGGGGGATAGCATTCAGTACTTC.

The rearrangement links TRBV2 to TRBJ2-5; the match to TRBD2 covers 8 bases. This CDR3 is built from 15 residues. Germline loops: CDR1 SNHLY, CDR2 FYNNEI. The V gene end was trimmed by 6 bases and the J gene end by 2 bases; junction bases not matched to a gene: 8. The CDR3 here is CASRRTSLRQETQYF. The CDR3 DNA is TGTGCCAGCAGGCGGACTAGCCTTCGTCAAGAGACCCAGTACTTC.

The chain employs TRBV6-5 and TRBJ2-7; D ambiguous. Germline V gene lookup returns CDR1 MNHEY and CDR2 SVGAGI. V was clipped by 5 bases and J by 3 bases, with 5 bases between them. This CDR3 is built from 11 residues. The CDR3 sequence is CASSDGYEQYF. In nucleotides, the CDR3 is TGTGCCAGCAGTGACGGCTACGAGCAGTACTTC.

This clone was seen a few times. The J gene is TRBJ2-5, the V gene TRBV4-2; D is tentatively TRBD1 or TRBD2 (5 bases each). With 4 bases removed from V and 3 bases from J, the gap between germline ends came to 15 bases. The CDR3 totals 15 residues. Per germline, CDR1 LGHNA and CDR2 YNFKEQ. CDR3 residues: CASSRSLGDEETQYF. CDR3 nucleotide sequence: TGTGCCAGCAGCCGGTCGTTGGGGGACGAAGAGACCCAGTACTTC.

This rearrangement joins TRBV1 to TRBJ2-7. TRBV1 is annotated as a pseudogene. CDR3 size: 13 residues. CDR3 nucleotide sequence: TGCACCAGCAGCCAAGGCACCCATTGCGAGCAGTACTTC. As protein: CTSSQGTHCEQYF.

This chain uses TRBV7-2 with TRBJ2-3, with D possibly being TRBD1 or TRBD2 (5 bases each). The CDR3 spans 17 residues. Germline-derived CDR1 and CDR2 are SGHTA and FQGNSA. Trimming took 2 bases from V and 0 from J, leaving 15 bases between them. CDR3 sequence (DNA): TGTGCCAGCAGCTTATTGGGGCGACGGGGAAGCACAGATACGCAGTATTTT. This codes for CASSLLGRRGSTDTQYF. The whole variable domain, remainder taken from reference TRBV7-2 and TRBJ2-3, is GAGVSQSPSNKVTEKGKDVELRCDPISGHTALYWYRQSLGQGLEFLIYFQGNSAPDKSGLPSDRFSAERTGGSVSTLTIQRTQQEDSAVYLCASSLLGRRGSTDTQYFGPGTRLTVL.

The chain carries TRBV10-3 and TRBJ1-2, with D hard to call. This CDR3 is built from 12 residues. The ends were cut back, 0 bases at V and 8 bases at J, with 7 bases in the middle. In germline, CDR1 is ENHRY, CDR2 SYGVKD. The CDR3 spells CAISESEAGYTF. CDR3 sequence (DNA): TGTGCCATCAGTGAGTCGGAGGCAGGCTACACCTTC.

The genes are TRBV5-1 and TRBJ1-2; 8 bases map to TRBD1. J was trimmed by 3 bases and V by 5 bases; bases with no gene match: 9. Per the germline V gene, CDR1 is SGHRS and CDR2 is YFSETQ. The CDR3 consists of 15 residues. Here the CDR3 DNA reads TGCGCCAGCAGTTTCGGCGGACAGGGTTACTATGGCTACACCTTC. Amino acids: CASSFGGQGYYGYTF.

The chain combines TRBV29-1 with TRBJ1-2, with 9 bases matching TRBD1. The CDR3 has 13 residues. Germline CDR1 reads SQVTM; CDR2 reads ANQGSEA. The J segment lost 8 bases and the V segment lost 4 bases, leaving 8 bases of the junction unmatched. CDR3 region: CSVGSGQGDGYTF. DNA of the CDR3: TGCAGCGTTGGATCGGGACAGGGAGACGGCTACACCTTC.

V usage is TRBV5-1 and J usage is TRBJ2-7, with D tentatively TRBD1 (7 bases). The ends were cut back, 4 bases at V and 2 bases at J, with 16 bases in the middle. The germline CDR1 and CDR2 sequences are SGHRS and YFSETQ. This CDR3 is 15 amino acids long. The CDR3 region is CASSRGTVEAYEQYF. The CDR3 region has the DNA TGCGCCAGCAGCCGCGGGACAGTCGAGGCCTACGAGCAGTACTTC.

The chain joins TRBV29-1 to TRBJ1-6; 8 nucleotides match TRBD1. The CDR3 sequence is 12 residues long. J was trimmed by 10 bases and V by 7 bases; bases with no gene match: 6. Germline V CDR1 and CDR2: SQVTM, ANQGSEA. In nucleotides, the CDR3 is TGCAGCGCCCGGACAGGGCGGTCACCCCTCCACTTT. It is translated as CSARTGRSPLHF.

The CDR3 nucleotides are TGCGCCAGCAGCCCGACATGGAATCAGCCCCAGCATTTT. Translation gives CASSPTWNQPQHF. The rearrangement joins TRBV4-1 to TRBJ1-5; D not resolved. The CDR3 has 13 residues. The germline V and J ends were trimmed by 4 bases and 4 bases, with 8 bases remaining between them. CDR1 is MGHRA and CDR2 is YSYEKL in the germline V gene.

This clone was picked up a small number of times. The chain has TRBV11-2 and TRBJ1-2, with a weak D call TRBD1 (6 bases). Germline V lookup: CDR1 SGHAT, CDR2 FQNNGV. CDR3 length equals 13 residues. Trimming took 5 bases from V and 2 from J, leaving 9 bases between them. The DNA of the CDR3 is TGTGCCAGCAGCCCAGGACAGAACTATGGCTACACCTTC. Translation: CASSPGQNYGYTF. Variable domain in full (rest from reference TRBV11-2 and TRBJ1-2): EAGVAQSPRYKIIEKRQSVAFWCNPISGHATLYWYQQILGQGPKLLIQFQNNGVVDDSQLPKDRFSAERLKGVDSTLKIQPAKLEDSAVYLCASSPGQNYGYTFGSGTRLTVV.

This chain links TRBV2 with TRBJ1-5; no clear D. The CDR3 contains 15 residues. Trimming removed 3 bases at V and 6 bases at J, with 15 bases between. Germline CDR1 is SNHLY and CDR2 is FYNNEI. The CDR3 region has the DNA TGTGCCAGCAGTGATAGTGGCATAAAAGGTCAGCCCCAGCATTTT. Translating gives CASSDSGIKGQPQHF.

The chain recombines TRBV30 with TRBJ2-3; 8 bases are a match to TRBD2. The CDR3 contains 13 residues. Germline CDR1 and CDR2: GTSNPN and SVGIG (reference sequence). With 8 bases clipped from V and 4 bases from J, the junction kept 8 bases outside the gene matches. The DNA for the CDR3 is TGTGCCGGCCGGGGGGGAGCAGCAGATACGCAGTATTTT. This encodes CAGRGGAADTQYF.

The chain is built from TRBV6-5 and TRBJ1-5; D remains ambiguous. The ends were cut back, 5 bases at V and 8 bases at J, with 16 bases in the middle. Germline loops: CDR1 MNHEY, CDR2 SVGAGI. The CDR3 has 14 residues. The CDR3 DNA is TGTGCCAGCAGTCCCCGAAGCGGCCACGAGCCCCAGCATTTT. It encodes CASSPRSGHEPQHF.

This clone was found a few times. The J gene is TRBJ2-1, the V gene TRBV30; 12 bases agree with TRBD2. The CDR3 extends over 14 amino acids. With 2 bases clipped from V and 10 bases from J, the junction kept 6 bases outside the gene matches. CDR1 is GTSNPN, CDR2 SVGIG, per germline (reference sequence). CDR3 in DNA: TGTGCCTGGAGTCTAGCGGGGGGGCCGAAAGAGCAGTTCTTC. The encoded protein is CAWSLAGGPKEQFF.

V and J are TRBV6-5 and TRBJ2-5; 8 nucleotides line up with TRBD2. Germline CDR1 MNHEY, CDR2 SVGAGI. The CDR3 is 14 residues long. Trimming at V came to 7 bases and at J to 6 bases, leaving 10 bases not matched to a gene. CDR3 protein: CASNPDGGEKTQYF. The CDR3 coding sequence is TGTGCCAGCAACCCGGACGGGGGGGAAAAGACCCAGTACTTC.

Regarding this clone: Other DNA sequences from this sample encode an identical CDR3 as well. The chain links TRBV7-9 to TRBJ2-5; unclear D gene. Germline CDR1 reads SEHNR; CDR2 reads FQNEAQ (reference sequence). The CDR3 totals 11 residues. The V end was cut by 5 bases, the J end by 2 bases, with 3 bases between. The chain's CDR3 is CASSLQETQYF. The DNA of the CDR3 is TGTGCCAGCAGCCTTCAAGAGACCCAGTACTTC.

The CDR3 coding sequence is TGCAGCGTTGAAGATCCGGCTTTTACAGATACGCAGTATTTT. Translating gives CSVEDPAFTDTQYF. The chain links TRBV29-1 to TRBJ2-3; D is ambiguous. The CDR3 contains 14 residues. Between the trimmed V and J ends, which lost 0 bases and 3 bases, there was a span of 10 bases. Germline V gene sequence: CDR1 SQVTM, CDR2 ANQGSEA.

The chain has TRBV30 and TRBJ1-4; 8 nucleotides align to TRBD1. V gave up 7 bases and J gave up 7 bases; unmatched junction bases: 2. The CDR3 is 11 residues long. CDR1 and CDR2 (germline): GTSNPN, SVGIG (reference sequence). CDR3 residues: CASTGGEKLFF. CDR3 nucleotide sequence: TGTGCCTCAACAGGGGGTGAAAAACTGTTTTTT.

This clone appeared a single time. The CDR3 DNA reads TGTGCCAGCAGCAAGACAGCAAACACCGGGGAGCTGTTTTTT. It yields the protein CASSKTANTGELFF. This chain links TRBV7-2 with TRBJ2-2; possibly TRBD1 for D (5 bases). Deletions cut 5 bases from V and 2 bases from J, with 9 bases between. Germline CDR1 and CDR2: SGHTA and FQGNSA. The CDR3 runs 14 residues.

The V call is TRBV29-1, the J call TRBJ1-1; TRBD1 is a possible D gene (6 bases). Germline CDR1 SQVTM, CDR2 ANQGSEA. V was shortened by 6 bases and J by 1 base, with 12 bases between the two germline ends. The CDR3 covers 13 residues. The CDR3 nucleotides are TGCAGCGTCATTAGGGGGGGGAACACTGAAGCTTTCTTT. Translated, it gives CSVIRGGNTEAFF.

The rearrangement uses TRBV29-1 and TRBJ1-1, with D maybe TRBD1 (5 bases). This CDR3 has 14 amino acids. Germline lookup yields CDR1 SQVTM and CDR2 ANQGSEA. Trimming shortened V by 6 bases and J by 0 bases, and 14 bases separated the two germline ends. CDR3 in DNA: TGCAGCGTGTCTTGGGCAGGGTTGAACACTGAAGCTTTCTTT. Translating it yields CSVSWAGLNTEAFF.

The CDR3: CASSPRPWIQSQETQYF. The CDR3, as DNA: TGTGCCAGCAGCCCACGACCGTGGATACAGTCCCAAGAGACCCAGTACTTC. This chain links TRBV7-9 with TRBJ2-5, with D unresolved. Germline-derived CDR1 and CDR2 are SEHNR and FQNEAQ (reference sequence). Trimming removed 5 bases at V and 1 base at J, with 20 bases between. The CDR3 sequence is 17 residues long.